The text below deals with one T cell receptor (beta chain). This entry comes from a study of response to subunit inactivated influenza vaccine. Trimming cost V 0 bases and J 1 base; bases outside gene matches: 10. This CDR3 region has 17 residues. Per the germline V gene, CDR1 is DFQATT and CDR2 is SNEGSKA (reference sequence). TCRdb re-derived calls from the RT-PCR reads in MiXCR, one entry per CDR3 protein. The sample includes fewer than 600,000 distinct CDR3 sequences, 6% to 9% of them seen just once. This chain uses TRBV20-1 with TRBJ2-7; 9 bases align to TRBD2. This receptor was taken from a man aged 50 to 75 who received an inactivated influenza vaccine. This specimen was PBMCs from blood, taken roughly 24 months after vaccination. The CDR3 DNA sequence: TGCAGTGCTAGAGATGTTCTTGGACTAGCGAGATCCTACGAGCAGTACTTC. Amino acids: CSARDVLGLARSYEQYF.